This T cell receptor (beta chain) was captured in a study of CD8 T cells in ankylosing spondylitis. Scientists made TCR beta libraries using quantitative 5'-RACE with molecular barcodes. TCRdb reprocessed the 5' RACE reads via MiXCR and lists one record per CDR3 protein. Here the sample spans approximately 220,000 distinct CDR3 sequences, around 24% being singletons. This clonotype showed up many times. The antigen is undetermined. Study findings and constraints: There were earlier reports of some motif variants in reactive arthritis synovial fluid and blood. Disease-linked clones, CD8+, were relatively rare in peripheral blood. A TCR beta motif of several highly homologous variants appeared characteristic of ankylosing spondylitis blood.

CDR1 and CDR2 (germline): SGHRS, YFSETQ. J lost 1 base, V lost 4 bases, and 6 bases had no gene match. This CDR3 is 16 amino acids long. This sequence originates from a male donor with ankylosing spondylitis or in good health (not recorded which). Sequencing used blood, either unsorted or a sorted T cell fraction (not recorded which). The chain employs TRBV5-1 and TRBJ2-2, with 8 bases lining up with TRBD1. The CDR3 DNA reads TGCGCCAGCAGCCTGCCCGGGACAGGGAACACCGGGGAGCTGTTTTTT. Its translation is CASSLPGTGNTGELFF.